Listed below are T cell receptor beta chains from one sample, sequenced in a study of shared clonotypes between healthy human individuals. TCRdb's copy holds only in-frame clones and misses some; the assay was immunoSEQ multiplex PCR. This table holds 2 million to 2.5 million clones, 95% found once. Sequenced: naive CD4+ T cells sorted from blood. The receptors originated from a young man in good health. Both conserved end residues are part of each CDR3. The order of the fields is clone size, J gene, V gene, D gene, CDR3 DNA, CDR3 protein. The D gene is left open where the match is weak. Part of the rows lack a size; the others show once, few, many or a class for expanded clones.

clone_size: -
j_call: TRBJ1-1
v_call: TRBV2
d_call: -
cdr3_nt: TGTGCCAGCAGTGAAGTCACAGCCCGGCTGCAGATCTTT
cdr3_aa: CASSEVTARLQIF

clone_size: once
j_call: TRBJ2-7
v_call: TRBV25-1
d_call: TRBD1
cdr3_nt: TGTGCCAGCAGGGACAGGGCTTTCAACGAGCAGTACTTC
cdr3_aa: CASRDRAFNEQYF

clone_size: -
j_call: TRBJ1-2
v_call: TRBV30
d_call: -
cdr3_nt: TGTGCCTGGAGTGTACGGGCAGGTGGAGTTGGCTACACCTTC
cdr3_aa: CAWSVRAGGVGYTF

clone_size: -
j_call: TRBJ2-2
v_call: TRBV2
d_call: TRBD2
cdr3_nt: TGTGCCAGCAGTGGACTAGCGTCGAACACCGGGGAGCTGTTTTTT
cdr3_aa: CASSGLASNTGELFF

clone_size: -
j_call: TRBJ2-7
v_call: TRBV28
d_call: TRBD1
cdr3_nt: TGTGCCAGCAGGTCCGACCGGACAGGTTCGTCCTACGAGCAGTACTTC
cdr3_aa: CASRSDRTGSSYEQYF

clone_size: -
j_call: TRBJ2-7
v_call: TRBV5-1
d_call: -
cdr3_nt: TGCGCCAGCAGCTTGCGGCAGGACTCCTACGAGCAGTACTTC
cdr3_aa: CASSLRQDSYEQYF

clone_size: -
j_call: TRBJ1-6
v_call: TRBV7-9
d_call: TRBD1
cdr3_nt: TGTGCCAGCAGCTACGGGACAGGCTATAATTCACCCCTCCACTTT
cdr3_aa: CASSYGTGYNSPLHF

clone_size: -
j_call: TRBJ2-3
v_call: TRBV4-1
d_call: TRBD2
cdr3_nt: TGCGCCAGCAGCCAAGACGGCAGCGGGAGGGCTACAGATACGCAGTATTTT
cdr3_aa: CASSQDGSGRATDTQYF

clone_size: -
j_call: TRBJ2-2
v_call: TRBV30
d_call: -
cdr3_nt: TGTGCCTGGCGTGCCTCTAACACCGGGGAGCTGTTTTTT
cdr3_aa: CAWRASNTGELFF

clone_size: -
j_call: TRBJ1-6
v_call: TRBV19
d_call: -
cdr3_nt: TGTGCCAGTAGTTTATTTCGGCGGGGGGCTCAGAATTCACCCCTCCACTTT
cdr3_aa: CASSLFRRGAQNSPLHF

clone_size: -
j_call: TRBJ1-2
v_call: TRBV27
d_call: -
cdr3_nt: TGTGCCAGCAGTTTATCGTTAGGGGCTGGTGGCTACACCTTC
cdr3_aa: CASSLSLGAGGYTF

clone_size: once
j_call: TRBJ2-6
v_call: TRBV7-9
d_call: -
cdr3_nt: TGTGCCAGCAGCCCCAATTTACAGGGATACCCTCTGGGGGCCAACGTCCTGACTTTC
cdr3_aa: CASSPNLQGYPLGANVLTF

clone_size: -
j_call: TRBJ1-5
v_call: TRBV15
d_call: -
cdr3_nt: TGTGCCACCAGCAGGGACAGTACTTATCAGCCCCAGCATTTT
cdr3_aa: CATSRDSTYQPQHF

clone_size: -
j_call: TRBJ2-7
v_call: TRBV18
d_call: -
cdr3_nt: TGTGCCAGCTCTCCTCCGGATACCCTCGCGGGGACCTACGAGCAGTACTTC
cdr3_aa: CASSPPDTLAGTYEQYF

clone_size: -
j_call: TRBJ1-3
v_call: TRBV5-4
d_call: TRBD1
cdr3_nt: TGTGCCAGCAGCTCCACACAGGGGTTAGGAAACACCATATATTTT
cdr3_aa: CASSSTQGLGNTIYF